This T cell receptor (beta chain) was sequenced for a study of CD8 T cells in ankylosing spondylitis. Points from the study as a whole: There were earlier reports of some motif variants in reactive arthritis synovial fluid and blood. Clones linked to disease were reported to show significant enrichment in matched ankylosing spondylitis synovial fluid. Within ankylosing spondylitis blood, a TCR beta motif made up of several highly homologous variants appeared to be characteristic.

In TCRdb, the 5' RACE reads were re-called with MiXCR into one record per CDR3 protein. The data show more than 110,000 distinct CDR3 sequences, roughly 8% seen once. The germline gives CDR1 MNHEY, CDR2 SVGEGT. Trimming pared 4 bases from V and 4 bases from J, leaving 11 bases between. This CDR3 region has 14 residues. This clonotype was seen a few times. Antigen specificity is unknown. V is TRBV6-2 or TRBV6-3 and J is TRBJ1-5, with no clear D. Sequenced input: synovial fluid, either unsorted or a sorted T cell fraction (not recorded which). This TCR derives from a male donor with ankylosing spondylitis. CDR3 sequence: CASSSRLENQPQHF. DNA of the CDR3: TGTGCCAGCAGTTCCCGACTAGAAAATCAGCCCCAGCATTTT.